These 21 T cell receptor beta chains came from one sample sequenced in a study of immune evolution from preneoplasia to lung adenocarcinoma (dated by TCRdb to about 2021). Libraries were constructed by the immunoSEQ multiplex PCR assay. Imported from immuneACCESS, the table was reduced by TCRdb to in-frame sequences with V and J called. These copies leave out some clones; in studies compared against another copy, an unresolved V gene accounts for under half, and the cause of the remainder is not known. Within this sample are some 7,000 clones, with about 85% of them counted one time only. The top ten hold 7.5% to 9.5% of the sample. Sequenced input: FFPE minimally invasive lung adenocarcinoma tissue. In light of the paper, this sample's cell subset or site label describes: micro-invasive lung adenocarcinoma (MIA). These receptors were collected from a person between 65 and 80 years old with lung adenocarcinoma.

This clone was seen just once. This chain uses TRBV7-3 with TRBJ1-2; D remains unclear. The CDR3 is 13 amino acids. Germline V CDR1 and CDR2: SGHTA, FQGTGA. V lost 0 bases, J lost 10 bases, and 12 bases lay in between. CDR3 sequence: CASSLTLYDDYTF. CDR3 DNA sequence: TGTGCCAGCAGCTTAACGCTTTACGACGACTACACCTTC.

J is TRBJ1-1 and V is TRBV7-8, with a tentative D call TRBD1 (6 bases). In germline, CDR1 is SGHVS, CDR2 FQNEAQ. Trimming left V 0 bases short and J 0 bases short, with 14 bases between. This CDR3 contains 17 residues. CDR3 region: CASSLAARGQMNTEAFF. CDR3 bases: TGTGCCAGCAGCTTAGCGGCCAGGGGCCAAATGAACACTGAAGCTTTCTTT.

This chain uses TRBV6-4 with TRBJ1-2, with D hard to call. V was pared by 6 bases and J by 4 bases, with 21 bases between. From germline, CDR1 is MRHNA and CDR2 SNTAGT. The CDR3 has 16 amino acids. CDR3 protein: CASSDTPQVNFYGYTF. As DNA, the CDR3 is TGTGCCAGCAGCGATACGCCTCAGGTGAACTTCTATGGCTACACCTTC.

CDR3 sequence reads: CASSQDSGSYEQYF. Written as DNA, the CDR3 is TGCGCCAGCAGCCAAGATTCCGGGTCCTACGAGCAGTACTTC. The chain is built from TRBV4-3 and TRBJ2-7; D is ambiguous. The germline CDR1 and CDR2 sequences are LGHNA and YSLEER. The CDR3 contains 14 residues. V lost 0 bases, J lost 1 base, and 7 bases lay in between.

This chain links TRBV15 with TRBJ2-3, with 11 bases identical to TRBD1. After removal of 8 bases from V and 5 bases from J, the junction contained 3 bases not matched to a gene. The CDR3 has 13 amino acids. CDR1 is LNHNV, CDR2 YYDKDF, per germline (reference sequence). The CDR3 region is CATRTGGEDTQYF. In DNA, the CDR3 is TGTGCCACCCGGACAGGGGGCGAAGATACGCAGTATTTT. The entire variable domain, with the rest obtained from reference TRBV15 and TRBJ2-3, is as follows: DAMVIQNPRYQVTQFGKPVTLSCSQTLNHNVMYWYQQKSSQAPKLLFHYYDKDFNNEADTPDNFQSRRPNTSFCFLDIRSPGLGDTAMYLCATRTGGEDTQYFGPGTRLTVL.

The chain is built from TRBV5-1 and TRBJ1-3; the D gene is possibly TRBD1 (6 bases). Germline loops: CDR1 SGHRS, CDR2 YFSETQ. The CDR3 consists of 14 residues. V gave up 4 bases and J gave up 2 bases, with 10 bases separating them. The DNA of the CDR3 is TGCGCCAGCAGCCCACAGGGCCCTGGAAACACCATATATTTT. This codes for CASSPQGPGNTIYF.

Here the CDR3 DNA reads TGTGCCAGCAACCAAGGAGGGGGCGACGCTGAAGCTTTCTTT. Amino acids: CASNQGGGDAEAFF. The J gene is TRBJ1-1, the V gene TRBV11-1, with 7 bases aligning to TRBD1. Germline loops: CDR1 SGHAT, CDR2 FQDESV (reference sequence). The CDR3 is 14 amino acids. The junction had 11 bases not matched to a gene; V was cut back by 7 bases and J by 6 bases.

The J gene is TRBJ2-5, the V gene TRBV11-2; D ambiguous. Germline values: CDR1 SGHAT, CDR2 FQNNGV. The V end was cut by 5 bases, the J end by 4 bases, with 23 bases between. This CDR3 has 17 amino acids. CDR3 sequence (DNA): TGTGCCAGCAGCCCGCCCGCTCTGTTCCCCGGTGGAGAGACCCAGTACTTC. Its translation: CASSPPALFPGGETQYF.

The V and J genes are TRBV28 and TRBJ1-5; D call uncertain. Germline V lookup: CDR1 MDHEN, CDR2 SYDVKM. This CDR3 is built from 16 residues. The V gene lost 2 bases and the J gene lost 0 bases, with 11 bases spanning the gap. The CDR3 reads CASSLESPFSNQPQHF. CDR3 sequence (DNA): TGTGCCAGCAGTTTAGAGAGTCCTTTTAGCAATCAGCCCCAGCATTTT.

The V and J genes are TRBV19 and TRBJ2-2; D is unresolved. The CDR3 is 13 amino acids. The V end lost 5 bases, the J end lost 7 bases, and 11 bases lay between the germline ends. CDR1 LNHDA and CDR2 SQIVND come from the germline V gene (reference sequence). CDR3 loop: CASSSRVVGELFF. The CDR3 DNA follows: TGTGCCAGTAGTTCTCGTGTCGTCGGGGAGCTGTTTTTT.

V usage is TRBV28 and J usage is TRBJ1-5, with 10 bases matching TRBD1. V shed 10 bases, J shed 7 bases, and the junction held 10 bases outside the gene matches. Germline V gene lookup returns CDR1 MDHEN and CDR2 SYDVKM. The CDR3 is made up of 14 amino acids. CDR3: CAILGTGVRQPQHF. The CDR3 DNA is TGTGCCATCCTGGGGACAGGGGTAAGGCAGCCCCAGCATTTT.

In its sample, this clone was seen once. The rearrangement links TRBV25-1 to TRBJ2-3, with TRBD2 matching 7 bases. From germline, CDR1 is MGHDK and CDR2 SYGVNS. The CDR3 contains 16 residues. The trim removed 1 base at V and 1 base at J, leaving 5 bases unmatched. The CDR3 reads CASSESRLAGTDTQYF. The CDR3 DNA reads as TGTGCCAGCAGTGAATCCAGACTAGCCGGCACAGATACGCAGTATTTT.

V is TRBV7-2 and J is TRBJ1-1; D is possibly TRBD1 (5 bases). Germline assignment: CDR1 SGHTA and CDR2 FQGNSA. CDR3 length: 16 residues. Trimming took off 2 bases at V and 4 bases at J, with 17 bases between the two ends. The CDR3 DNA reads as TGTGCCAGCAGCTTATTGGGACGTCCGAGGATCACTGAAGCTTTCTTT. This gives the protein CASSLLGRPRITEAFF.

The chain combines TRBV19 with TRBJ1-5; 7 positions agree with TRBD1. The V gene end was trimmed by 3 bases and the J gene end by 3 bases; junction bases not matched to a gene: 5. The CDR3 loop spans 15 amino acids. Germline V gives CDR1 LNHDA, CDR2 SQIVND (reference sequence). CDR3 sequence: CASSIRDRANQPQHF. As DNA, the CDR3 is TGTGCCAGTAGTATCAGAGACAGGGCCAATCAGCCCCAGCATTTT.

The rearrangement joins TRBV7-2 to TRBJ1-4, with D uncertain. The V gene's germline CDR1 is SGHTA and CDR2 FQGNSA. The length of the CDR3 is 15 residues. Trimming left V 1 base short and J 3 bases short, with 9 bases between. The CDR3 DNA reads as TGTGCCAGCAGCTTAGACAACAGACCTAATGAAAAACTGTTTTTT. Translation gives CASSLDNRPNEKLFF.

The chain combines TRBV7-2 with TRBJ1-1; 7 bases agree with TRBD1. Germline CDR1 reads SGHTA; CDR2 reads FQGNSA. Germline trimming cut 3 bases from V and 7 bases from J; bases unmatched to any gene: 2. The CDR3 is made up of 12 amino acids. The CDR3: CASSLGQSEAFF. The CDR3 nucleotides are TGTGCCAGCAGCTTGGGACAGAGTGAAGCTTTCTTT.

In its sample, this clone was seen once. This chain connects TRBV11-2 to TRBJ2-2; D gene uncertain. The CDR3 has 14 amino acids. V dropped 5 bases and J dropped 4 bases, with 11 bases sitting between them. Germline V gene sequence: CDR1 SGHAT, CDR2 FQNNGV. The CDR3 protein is CASSPFKFTGELFF. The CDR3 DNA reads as TGTGCCAGCAGCCCCTTCAAATTCACCGGGGAGCTGTTTTTT.

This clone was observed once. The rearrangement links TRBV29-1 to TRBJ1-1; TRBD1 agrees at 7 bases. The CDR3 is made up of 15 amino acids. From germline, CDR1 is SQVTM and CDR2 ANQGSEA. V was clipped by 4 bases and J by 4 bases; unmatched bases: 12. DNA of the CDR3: TGCAGCGTTGGAGACAGGGTGGGGGGTGTCACTGAAGCTTTCTTT. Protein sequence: CSVGDRVGGVTEAFF.

The CDR3 coding sequence is TGTGCCAGCATCTCGGGATTTGGGAATTACGAGCAGTACTTC. Encoded protein: CASISGFGNYEQYF. V is TRBV28 and J is TRBJ2-7, with D perhaps TRBD2 (5 bases). V lost 7 bases, J lost 4 bases, and 17 bases lay in between. The V gene's germline CDR1 is MDHEN and CDR2 SYDVKM. This CDR3 region has 14 residues.

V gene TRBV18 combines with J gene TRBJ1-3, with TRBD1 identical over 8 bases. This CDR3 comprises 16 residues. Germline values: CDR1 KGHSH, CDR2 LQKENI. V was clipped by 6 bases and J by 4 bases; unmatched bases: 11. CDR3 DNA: TGTGCCAGCTCGGGACAGGAGACTTTCAGCGGAAACACCATATATTTT. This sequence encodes CASSGQETFSGNTIYF.

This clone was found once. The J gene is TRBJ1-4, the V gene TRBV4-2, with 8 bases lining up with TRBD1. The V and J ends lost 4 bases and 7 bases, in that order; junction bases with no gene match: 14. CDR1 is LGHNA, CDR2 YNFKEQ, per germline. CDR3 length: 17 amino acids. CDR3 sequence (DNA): TGTGCCAGCAGCCCGTTGACAGGGGCGCCGATGGGTGAAAAACTGTTTTTT. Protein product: CASSPLTGAPMGEKLFF.